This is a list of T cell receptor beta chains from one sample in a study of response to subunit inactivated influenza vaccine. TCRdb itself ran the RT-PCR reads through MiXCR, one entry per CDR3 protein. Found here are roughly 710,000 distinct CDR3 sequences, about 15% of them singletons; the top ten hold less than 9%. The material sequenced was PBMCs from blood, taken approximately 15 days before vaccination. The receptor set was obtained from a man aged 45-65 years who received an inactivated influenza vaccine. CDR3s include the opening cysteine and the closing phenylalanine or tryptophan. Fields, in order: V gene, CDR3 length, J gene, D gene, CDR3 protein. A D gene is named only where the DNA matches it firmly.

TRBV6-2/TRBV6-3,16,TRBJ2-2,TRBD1,CASSYWPTGKTGELFF
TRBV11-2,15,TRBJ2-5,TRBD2,CASSLGGSGRETQYF
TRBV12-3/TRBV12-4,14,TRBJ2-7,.,CASSLGLRSYEQYF
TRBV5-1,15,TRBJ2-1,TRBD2,CASSLAGTSGFEQFF
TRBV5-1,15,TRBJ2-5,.,CASSPRTSKAVTQYF
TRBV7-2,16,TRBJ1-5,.,CASSLASGGAYQPQHF
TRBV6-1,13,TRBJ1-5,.,CASSGLTGQPQHF
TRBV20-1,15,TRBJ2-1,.,CSARNPGSSYNEQFF
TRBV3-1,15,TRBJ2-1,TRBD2,CASSQDSSGRDEQFF
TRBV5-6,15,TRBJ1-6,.,CASSEDGLNNSPLHF
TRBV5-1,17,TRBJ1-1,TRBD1,CASSLAWAGGRGTEAFF
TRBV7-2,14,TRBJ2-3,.,CASSATRDTDTQYF
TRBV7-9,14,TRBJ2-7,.,CASSRLDTFSEQYF
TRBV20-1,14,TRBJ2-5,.,CSAMSGTSGETQYF
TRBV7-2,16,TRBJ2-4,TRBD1,CASSLSRGLGKNIQYF
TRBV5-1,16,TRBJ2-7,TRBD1,CASSLDGQGSSYEQYF
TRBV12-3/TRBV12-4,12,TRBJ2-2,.,CALRVLRGELFF